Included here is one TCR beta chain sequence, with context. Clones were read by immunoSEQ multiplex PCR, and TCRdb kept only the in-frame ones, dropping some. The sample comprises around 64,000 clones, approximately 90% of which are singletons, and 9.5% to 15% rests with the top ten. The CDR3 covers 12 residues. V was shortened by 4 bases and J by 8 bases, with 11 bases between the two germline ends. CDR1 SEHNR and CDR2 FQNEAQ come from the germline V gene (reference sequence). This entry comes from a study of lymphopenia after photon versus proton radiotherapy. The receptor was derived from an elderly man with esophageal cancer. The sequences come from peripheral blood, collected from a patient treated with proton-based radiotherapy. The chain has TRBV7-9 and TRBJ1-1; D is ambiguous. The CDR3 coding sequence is TGTGCCAGCAGCTCCATCAGCGGGGAAGCTTTCTTT. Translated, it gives CASSSISGEAFF.